The T cell receptor (beta chain) described here comes from a study of cytomegalovirus exposure and HLA in healthy donors. For the study at large: Around 85 million unique TCR sequences came from HLA-typed donors in an early release.

The PCR had 60 Vbeta and 13 Jbeta primers. Some clones are missing from TCRdb's copy, which holds only in-frame ones; the method was immunoSEQ multiplex PCR. The sample lists roughly 200,000 clones, over 70% occurring once. CDR3 size: 13 residues. V trimming: 3 bases; J trimming: 5 bases; junction bases outside the gene matches: 4. CDR1 is SGHNT and CDR2 is YYREEE in the germline V gene (reference sequence). This rearrangement joins TRBV5-4 to TRBJ2-5; 7 bases are shared with TRBD2. The TCR comes from a man between 40 and 49 years old in good health and CMV-seronegative. The sequencing input was PBMCs. Here the CDR3 reads CASSSGTTETQYF. The CDR3 DNA reads TGTGCCAGCAGCTCCGGGACTACGGAGACCCAGTACTTC.